These 23 T cell receptor beta chains came from one sample sequenced in a study of blood T cell repertoires in COVID-19. Libraries were prepared by immunoSEQ multiplex PCR; TCRdb keeps only in-frame clonotypes and omits some of them. Of about 91,000 clones in the sample, 75% to 85% are singletons; the top ten hold around a quarter. Sequences were obtained from peripheral blood. The receptor set was obtained from a man between 65 and 85 years old with acute or convalescent COVID-19.

This rearrangement joins TRBV11-2 to TRBJ2-7; 8 bases are a match to TRBD2. Germline V CDR1 and CDR2: SGHAT, FQNNGV. V was clipped by 4 bases and J by 4 bases; unmatched bases: 12. CDR3 size: 16 residues. CDR3 coding DNA: TGTGCCAGCAGCTCCCCGGGGGGGCTAGCCGAATACGAGCAGTACTTC. Residues: CASSSPGGLAEYEQYF.

V gene TRBV9 combines with J gene TRBJ2-1; TRBD1 might be the D (6 bases). Germline CDR1 is SGDLS and CDR2 is YYNGEE. This CDR3 is built from 14 residues. Trimming took 0 bases from V and 10 from J, leaving 14 bases between them. The CDR3 reads CASSVASQGNEQFF. CDR3 sequence (DNA): TGTGCCAGCAGCGTAGCGTCACAGGGAAACGAGCAGTTCTTC.

This chain links TRBV3-1 (or the pseudogene TRBV3-2) with TRBJ1-2, with no clear D. Germline CDR1 is LGHDT and CDR2 is YNNKEL (reference sequence). Trimming shortened V by 3 bases and J by 4 bases, and 9 bases separated the two germline ends. The CDR3 runs 13 residues. The CDR3 reads CASSQNPSYGYTF. The CDR3, as DNA: TGTGCCAGCAGCCAGAACCCCAGCTATGGCTACACCTTC.

The chain has TRBV11-2 and TRBJ1-5; no firm D call. This CDR3 region has 13 residues. V lost 3 bases and J 0 bases, leaving 3 bases between the germline ends. The germline V gene has CDR1 SGHAT and CDR2 FQNNGV. CDR3 loop: CASSLYSNQPQHF. In nucleotides, the CDR3 is TGTGCCAGCAGCTTGTATAGCAATCAGCCCCAGCATTTT.

V is TRBV4-3 and J is TRBJ2-1; 8 bases fit TRBD2. This CDR3 comprises 17 residues. Germline assignment: CDR1 LGHNA and CDR2 YSLEER. Germline trimming cut 1 base from V and 8 bases from J; bases unmatched to any gene: 13. The CDR3 protein is CASSQGRLAGVHDEQFF. The CDR3 DNA sequence: TGCGCCAGCAGCCAAGGTAGGCTAGCGGGCGTCCACGATGAGCAGTTCTTC.

The chain links TRBV28 to TRBJ2-5; 13 bases line up with TRBD2. The CDR3 has 17 residues. Per germline, CDR1 MDHEN and CDR2 SYDVKM. With V trimmed by 6 bases and J by 4 bases, 11 bases remained unmatched. The CDR3 DNA is TGTGCCAGCAGCAAGGCAGGACTAGCGGGAGTGGGAGAGACCCAGTACTTC. This gives the protein CASSKAGLAGVGETQYF.

V is TRBV7-6 and J is TRBJ2-5, with a tentative D call TRBD2 (5 bases). Between the trimmed V and J ends, which lost 4 bases and 1 base, there was a span of 16 bases. The germline V gene has CDR1 SGHVS and CDR2 FNYEAQ. The CDR3 is 16 amino acids. DNA of the CDR3: TGTGCCAGCAGCTCCTACGATTGGACTCGCCAAGAGACCCAGTACTTC. Translated, it gives CASSSYDWTRQETQYF.

This chain links TRBV18 with TRBJ1-6; D not resolved. V lost 3 bases and J 4 bases, leaving 13 bases between the germline ends. This CDR3 is 16 amino acids long. Germline lookup yields CDR1 KGHSH and CDR2 LQKENI. The CDR3 DNA sequence: TGTGCCAGCTCACCGTCCCCGACGAGGTATAATTCACCCCTCCACTTT. Its protein is CASSPSPTRYNSPLHF.

The genes are TRBV4-3 and TRBJ1-1; TRBD1 aligns across 8 bases. Losses at the gene ends were 4 bases for V and 2 bases for J; bases not matched to a gene: 6. CDR3 length: 15 residues. Germline V CDR1 and CDR2: LGHNA, YSLEER. The CDR3 protein is CASSPDRASNTEAFF. The CDR3 bases are TGCGCCAGCAGCCCGGACAGGGCTTCTAACACTGAAGCTTTCTTT.

The CDR3 DNA is TGTGCCAGCAGCCCCCAAGCGGAAAAGCAGTTCTTC. Protein product: CASSPQAEKQFF. V is TRBV5-4 and J is TRBJ2-1; a weak D match, TRBD2 (5 bases). The ends were cut back, 4 bases at V and 11 bases at J, with 13 bases in the middle. The CDR3 extends over 12 amino acids. Germline CDR1 SGHNT, CDR2 YYREEE (reference sequence).

In nucleotides, the CDR3 is TGTGCCAGTAGACGACAGGGTAATTCACCCCTCCACTTT. As protein: CASRRQGNSPLHF. The V gene is TRBV19, the J gene TRBJ1-6; TRBD1 matches at 7 bases. Germline V gene lookup returns CDR1 LNHDA and CDR2 SQIVND (reference sequence). This CDR3 region has 13 residues. V lost 6 bases, J lost 6 bases, and 2 bases stayed unmatched.

The V gene is TRBV24-1, the J gene TRBJ2-2; D not certain. Germline V lookup: CDR1 KGHDR, CDR2 SFDVKD. V lost 5 bases and J lost 0, with 12 bases in between. The CDR3 runs 16 residues. The CDR3 is CATSGPWPANTGELFF. For the CDR3, the DNA is TGTGCCACCAGTGGCCCTTGGCCAGCGAACACCGGGGAGCTGTTTTTT.

The V call is TRBV7-6, the J call TRBJ2-1; 13 bases match TRBD2. Losses at the gene ends were 5 bases for V and 3 bases for J; bases not matched to a gene: 4. Germline lookup yields CDR1 SGHVS and CDR2 FNYEAQ. The CDR3 is 16 residues long. CDR3 nucleotide sequence: TGTGCCAGCAGCCCTTGGACTAGCGGGAGCTACAATGAGCAGTTCTTC. It is translated as CASSPWTSGSYNEQFF.

This clone was seen a handful of times. V usage is TRBV6-6 and J usage is TRBJ2-7; 8 bases are shared with TRBD1. The trim removed 8 bases at V and 2 bases at J, leaving 8 bases unmatched. The CDR3 has 14 residues. Germline values: CDR1 MNHNY, CDR2 SVGAGI (reference sequence). The CDR3 loop is CASGRDRPPYEQYF. The CDR3 nucleotides read TGTGCCAGCGGCCGGGACAGGCCTCCCTACGAGCAGTACTTC.

This clone came up a few times. The V call is TRBV24-1, the J call TRBJ1-2, with D unresolved. Germline CDR1 KGHDR, CDR2 SFDVKD. Trimming left V 1 base short and J 8 bases short, with 13 bases between. This CDR3 contains 14 residues. CDR3 residues: CATSDLDSPTGYTF. The CDR3 coding sequence is TGTGCCACCAGTGATTTAGACTCCCCCACGGGCTACACCTTC.

V and J are TRBV2 and TRBJ1-2; possibly TRBD1 for D (5 bases). CDR3 length: 14 amino acids. Germline CDR1 is SNHLY and CDR2 is FYNNEI. Trimming cost V 2 bases and J 7 bases, with 14 bases left between them. This CDR3 reads CASSERQGSGGYTF. The CDR3 DNA reads as TGTGCCAGCAGTGAAAGGCAGGGTTCCGGTGGCTACACCTTC. Together with reference TRBV2 and TRBJ1-2, the CDR3 gives the full variable domain: EPEVTQTPSHQVTQMGQEVILRCVPISNHLYFYWYRQILGQKVEFLVSFYNNEISEKSEIFDDQFSVERPDGSNFTLKIRSTKLEDSAMYFCASSERQGSGGYTFGSGTRLTVV.

The chain couples TRBV15 to TRBJ1-3; a possible D gene is TRBD1 (6 bases). The CDR3 extends over 14 amino acids. Trimming stripped 5 bases from V and 0 bases from J, with 8 bases between. CDR1 is LNHNV and CDR2 is YYDKDF in the germline V gene (reference sequence). In DNA form, the CDR3 reads TGTGCCACCAGCGGGGGCGACTCTGGAAACACCATATATTTT. It translates to CATSGGDSGNTIYF.

The CDR3, as DNA: TGTGCCAGCAGTACGGGACTCCTCTACGAGCAGTACTTC. Amino acid sequence: CASSTGLLYEQYF. This chain uses TRBV6-6 with TRBJ2-7, with D maybe TRBD2 (6 bases). Germline V lookup: CDR1 MNHNY, CDR2 SVGAGI (reference sequence). This CDR3 comprises 13 residues. Deletions cut 5 bases from V and 3 bases from J, with 11 bases between.

The V and J genes are TRBV10-3 and TRBJ1-5; D perhaps matches TRBD1 (5 bases). The CDR3 runs to 14 residues. V was clipped by 0 bases and J by 5 bases, with 8 bases between them. Looked up from germline, CDR1 is ENHRY and CDR2 is SYGVKD. The CDR3 reads CAISESQGHQPQHF. The CDR3 DNA follows: TGTGCCATCAGTGAGTCGCAGGGTCATCAGCCCCAGCATTTT.

The chain is built from TRBV27 and TRBJ1-6; a possible D gene is TRBD1 (5 bases). Trimming pared 1 base from V and 6 bases from J, leaving 16 bases between. Germline assignment: CDR1 MNHEY and CDR2 SMNVEV (reference sequence). The CDR3 contains 17 residues. CDR3 DNA sequence: TGTGCCAGCAGTTTATTCGGTGGGCGGAGGGGTAATTCACCCCTCCACTTT. Translation gives CASSLFGGRRGNSPLHF.

This clone came up once. The rearrangement joins TRBV19 to TRBJ1-5; D remains ambiguous. The CDR3 contains 15 residues. V lost 3 bases to trimming and J lost 3 bases, with 12 bases between them. CDR1 is LNHDA and CDR2 is SQIVND in the germline V gene (reference sequence). The CDR3 region has the DNA TGTGCCAGTAGTATCTTAGACGGGAACAATCAGCCCCAGCATTTT. It is translated as CASSILDGNNQPQHF.

This clone was found a few times. This chain uses TRBV3-1 (or the pseudogene TRBV3-2) with TRBJ1-1; D uncertain. The V end was cut by 3 bases, the J end by 1 base, with 6 bases between. This CDR3 contains 13 residues. CDR1 and CDR2 (germline): LGHDT, YNNKEL (reference sequence). CDR3 sequence (DNA): TGTGCCAGCAGCCATCACACGAACACTGAAGCTTTCTTT. This codes for CASSHHTNTEAFF.

The chain recombines TRBV9 with TRBJ2-7; 11 bases are shared with TRBD2. After removal of 7 bases from V and 0 bases from J, the junction contained 15 bases not matched to a gene. This CDR3 region has 18 residues. From germline, CDR1 is SGDLS and CDR2 YYNGEE. DNA for the CDR3: TGTGCCAGCGGTCCCGGGACTAGCGGAGCCCGTGCCTCCTACGAGCAGTACTTC. It translates to CASGPGTSGARASYEQYF. Full variable domain (outside the CDR3, taken from reference TRBV9 and TRBJ2-7): DSGVTQTPKHLITATGQRVTLRCSPRSGDLSVYWYQQSLDQGLQFLIQYYNGEERAKGNILERFSAQQFPDLHSELNLSSLELGDSALYFCASGPGTSGARASYEQYFGPGTRLTVT.